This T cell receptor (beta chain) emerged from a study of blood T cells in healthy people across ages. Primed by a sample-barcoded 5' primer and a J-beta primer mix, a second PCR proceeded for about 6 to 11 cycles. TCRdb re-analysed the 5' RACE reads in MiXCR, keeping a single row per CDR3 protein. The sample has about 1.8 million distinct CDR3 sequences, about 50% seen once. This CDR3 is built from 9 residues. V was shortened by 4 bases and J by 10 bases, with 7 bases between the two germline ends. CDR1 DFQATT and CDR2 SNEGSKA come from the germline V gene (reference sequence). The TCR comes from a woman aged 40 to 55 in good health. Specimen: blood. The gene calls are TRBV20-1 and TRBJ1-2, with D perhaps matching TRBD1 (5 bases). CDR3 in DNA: TGCAGTGCTACAGGGTACTACACCTTC. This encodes CSATGYYTF.